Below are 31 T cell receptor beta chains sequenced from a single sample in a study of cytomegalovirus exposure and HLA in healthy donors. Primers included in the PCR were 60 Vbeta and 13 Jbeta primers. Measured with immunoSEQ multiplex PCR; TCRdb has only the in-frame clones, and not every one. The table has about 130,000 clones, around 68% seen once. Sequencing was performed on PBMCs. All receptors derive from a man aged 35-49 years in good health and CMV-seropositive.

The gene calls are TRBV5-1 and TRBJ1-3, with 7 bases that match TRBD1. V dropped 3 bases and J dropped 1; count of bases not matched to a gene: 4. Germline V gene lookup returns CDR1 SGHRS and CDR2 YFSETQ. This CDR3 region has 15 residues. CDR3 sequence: CASSSRTGSGNTIYF. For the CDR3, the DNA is TGCGCCAGCAGCTCCCGGACAGGTTCTGGAAACACCATATATTTT.

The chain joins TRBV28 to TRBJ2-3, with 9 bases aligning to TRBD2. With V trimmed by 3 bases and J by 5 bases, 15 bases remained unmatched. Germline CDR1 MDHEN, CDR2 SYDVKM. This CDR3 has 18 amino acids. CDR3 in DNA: TGTGCCAGCAGTTTTCTCCTAGCGGGATTGAAATCGGAAGATACGCAGTATTTT. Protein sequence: CASSFLLAGLKSEDTQYF.

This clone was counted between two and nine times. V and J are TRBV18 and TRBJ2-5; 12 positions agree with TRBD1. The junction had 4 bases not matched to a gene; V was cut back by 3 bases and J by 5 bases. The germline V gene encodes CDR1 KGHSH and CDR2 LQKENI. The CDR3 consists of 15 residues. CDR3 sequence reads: CASSPRDRGLETQYF. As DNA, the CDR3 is TGTGCCAGCTCACCTCGGGACAGGGGGCTTGAGACCCAGTACTTC.

The CDR3 sequence is CASSHGLADYNEQFF. CDR3 bases: TGTGCCAGCAGTCACGGACTAGCGGATTACAATGAGCAGTTCTTC. The V gene is TRBV5-4, the J gene TRBJ2-1; 10 nucleotides line up with TRBD2. V shed 5 bases, J shed 4 bases, and the junction held 6 bases outside the gene matches. CDR1 is SGHNT and CDR2 is YYREEE in the germline V gene (reference sequence). The CDR3 loop spans 15 amino acids.

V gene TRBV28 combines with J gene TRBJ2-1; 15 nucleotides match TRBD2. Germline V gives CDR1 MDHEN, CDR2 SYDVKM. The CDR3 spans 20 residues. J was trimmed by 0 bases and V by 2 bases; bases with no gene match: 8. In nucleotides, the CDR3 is TGTGCCAGCAGTTTACTCGGACTAGCGGGAGGGTCGGGCTCCTACAATGAGCAGTTCTTC. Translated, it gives CASSLLGLAGGSGSYNEQFF.

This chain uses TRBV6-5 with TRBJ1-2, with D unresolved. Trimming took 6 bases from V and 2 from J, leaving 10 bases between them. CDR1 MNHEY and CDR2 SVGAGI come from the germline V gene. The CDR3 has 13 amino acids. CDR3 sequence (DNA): TGTGCCAGCAGGGGGAGTCAAAACTATGGCTACACCTTC. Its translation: CASRGSQNYGYTF.

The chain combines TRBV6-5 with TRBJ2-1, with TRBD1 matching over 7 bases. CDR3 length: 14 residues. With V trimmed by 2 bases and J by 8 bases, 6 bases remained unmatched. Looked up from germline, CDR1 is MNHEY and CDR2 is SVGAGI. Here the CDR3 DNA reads TGTGCCAGCAGTTACCGGCAGACAGGGTATGAGCAGTTCTTC. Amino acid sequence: CASSYRQTGYEQFF.

The CDR3 nucleotides read TGTGCCACCCCGGGGAGGACCAACACCGGGGAGCTGTTTTTT. The encoded protein is CATPGRTNTGELFF. This chain links TRBV19 with TRBJ2-2; the D gene is possibly TRBD2 (6 bases). With 10 bases removed from V and 2 bases from J, the gap between germline ends came to 14 bases. The CDR3 contains 14 residues. Per germline, CDR1 LNHDA and CDR2 SQIVND (reference sequence).

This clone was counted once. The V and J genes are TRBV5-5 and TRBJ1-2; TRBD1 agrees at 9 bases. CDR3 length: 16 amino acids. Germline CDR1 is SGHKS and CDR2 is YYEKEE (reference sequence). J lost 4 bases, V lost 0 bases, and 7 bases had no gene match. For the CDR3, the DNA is TGTGCCAGCAGCTTGGGGGACAGGGTAGTGGCCTATGGCTACACCTTC. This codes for CASSLGDRVVAYGYTF.

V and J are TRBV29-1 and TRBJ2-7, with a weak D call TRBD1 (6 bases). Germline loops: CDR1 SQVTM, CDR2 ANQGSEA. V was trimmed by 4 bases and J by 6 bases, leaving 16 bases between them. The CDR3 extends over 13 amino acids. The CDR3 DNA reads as TGCAGCGTTGGAGGTGACAGGCACAGCGAGCAGTACTTC. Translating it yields CSVGGDRHSEQYF.

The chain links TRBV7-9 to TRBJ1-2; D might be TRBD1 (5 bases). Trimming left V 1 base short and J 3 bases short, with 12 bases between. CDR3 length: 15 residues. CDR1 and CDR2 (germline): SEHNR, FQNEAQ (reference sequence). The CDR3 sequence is CASSLVTGVDYGYTF. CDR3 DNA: TGTGCCAGCAGCTTAGTCACAGGCGTTGACTATGGCTACACCTTC.

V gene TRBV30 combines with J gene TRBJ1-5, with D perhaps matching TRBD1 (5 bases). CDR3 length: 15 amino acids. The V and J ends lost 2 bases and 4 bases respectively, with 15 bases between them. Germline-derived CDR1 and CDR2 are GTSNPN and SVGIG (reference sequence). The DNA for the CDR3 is TGTGCCTGGAGTTCTACGGGACTGAAGAATCAGCCCCAGCATTTT. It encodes CAWSSTGLKNQPQHF.

CDR3 region: CASSLSSGSTEAFF. CDR3 in DNA: TGTGCCAGCAGCTTGAGTAGCGGGAGCACTGAAGCTTTCTTT. The chain uses TRBV5-5 and TRBJ1-1; no definite D call. V was clipped by 1 base and J by 4 bases, with 11 bases between them. The CDR3 has 14 residues. Germline CDR1 reads SGHKS; CDR2 reads YYEKEE (reference sequence).

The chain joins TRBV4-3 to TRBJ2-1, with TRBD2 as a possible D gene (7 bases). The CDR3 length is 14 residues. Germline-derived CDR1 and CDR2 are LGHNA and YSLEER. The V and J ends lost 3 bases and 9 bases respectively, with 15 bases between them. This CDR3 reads CASSHPQGGSEQFF. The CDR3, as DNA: TGCGCCAGCAGCCACCCACAGGGAGGGAGTGAGCAGTTCTTC.

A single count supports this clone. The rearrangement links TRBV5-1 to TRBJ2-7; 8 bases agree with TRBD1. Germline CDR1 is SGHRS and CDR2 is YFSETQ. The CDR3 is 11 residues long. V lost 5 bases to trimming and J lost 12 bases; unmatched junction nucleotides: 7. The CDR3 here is CASSLGQGRYF. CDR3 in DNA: TGCGCCAGCAGTCTTGGACAGGGAAGGTACTTC.

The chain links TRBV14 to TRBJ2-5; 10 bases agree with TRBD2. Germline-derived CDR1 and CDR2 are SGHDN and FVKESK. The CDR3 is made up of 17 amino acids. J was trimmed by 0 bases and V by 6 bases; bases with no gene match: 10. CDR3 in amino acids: CASRGQPSGRYQETQYF. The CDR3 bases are TGTGCCAGCAGGGGCCAACCTAGCGGGAGATACCAAGAGACCCAGTACTTC.

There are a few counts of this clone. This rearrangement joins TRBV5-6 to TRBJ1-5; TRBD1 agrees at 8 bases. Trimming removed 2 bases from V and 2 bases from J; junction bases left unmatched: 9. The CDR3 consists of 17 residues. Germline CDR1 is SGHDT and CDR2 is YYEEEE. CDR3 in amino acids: CASSFMTSGGGNQPQHF. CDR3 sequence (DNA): TGTGCCAGCAGCTTCATGACGTCAGGGGGCGGCAATCAGCCCCAGCATTTT.

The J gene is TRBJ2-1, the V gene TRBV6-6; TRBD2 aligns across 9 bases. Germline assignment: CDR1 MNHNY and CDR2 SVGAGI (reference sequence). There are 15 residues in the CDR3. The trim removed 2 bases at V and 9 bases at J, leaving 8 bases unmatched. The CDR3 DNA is TGTGCCAGCAGTTACACAGCGGGAGGTGTCGGTGAGCAGTTCTTC. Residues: CASSYTAGGVGEQFF.

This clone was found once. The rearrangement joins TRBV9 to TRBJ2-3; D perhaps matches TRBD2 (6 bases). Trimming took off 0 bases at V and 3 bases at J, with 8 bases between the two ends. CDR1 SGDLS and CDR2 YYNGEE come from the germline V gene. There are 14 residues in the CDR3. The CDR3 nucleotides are TGTGCCAGCAGCGTAGGTGGGAGGACAGATACGCAGTATTTT. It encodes CASSVGGRTDTQYF. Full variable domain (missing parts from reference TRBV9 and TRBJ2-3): DSGVTQTPKHLITATGQRVTLRCSPRSGDLSVYWYQQSLDQGLQFLIQYYNGEERAKGNILERFSAQQFPDLHSELNLSSLELGDSALYFCASSVGGRTDTQYFGPGTRLTVL.

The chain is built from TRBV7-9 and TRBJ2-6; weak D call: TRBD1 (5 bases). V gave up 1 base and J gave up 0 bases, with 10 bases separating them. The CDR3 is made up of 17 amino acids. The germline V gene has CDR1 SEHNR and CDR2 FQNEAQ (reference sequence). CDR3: CASSLGPRDSGANVLTF. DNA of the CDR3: TGTGCCAGCAGCTTAGGCCCCAGGGACTCTGGGGCCAACGTCCTGACTTTC.

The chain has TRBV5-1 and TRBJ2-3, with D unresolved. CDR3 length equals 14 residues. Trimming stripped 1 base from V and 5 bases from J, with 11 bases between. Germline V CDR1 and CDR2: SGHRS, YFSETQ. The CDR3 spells CASSLMSGLDTQYF. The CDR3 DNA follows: TGCGCCAGCAGCTTGATGTCTGGGCTAGATACGCAGTATTTT.

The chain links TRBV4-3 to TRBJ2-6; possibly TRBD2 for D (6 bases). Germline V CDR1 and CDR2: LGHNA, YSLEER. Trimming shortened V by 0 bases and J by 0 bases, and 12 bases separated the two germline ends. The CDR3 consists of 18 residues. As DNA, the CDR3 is TGCGCCAGCAGCCAAGAGGGGGGAATAATCTCTGGGGCCAACGTCCTGACTTTC. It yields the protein CASSQEGGIISGANVLTF.

DNA of the CDR3: TGTGCTAGTGGTTTGGTCGCGGGGGCAGATACGCAGTATTTT. Translated: CASGLVAGADTQYF. The genes are TRBV12-5 and TRBJ2-3; 7 bases map to TRBD2. Germline-derived CDR1 and CDR2 are LGHNT and FRNRAP. The CDR3 covers 14 residues. Trimming removed 0 bases from V and 4 bases from J; junction bases left unmatched: 1.

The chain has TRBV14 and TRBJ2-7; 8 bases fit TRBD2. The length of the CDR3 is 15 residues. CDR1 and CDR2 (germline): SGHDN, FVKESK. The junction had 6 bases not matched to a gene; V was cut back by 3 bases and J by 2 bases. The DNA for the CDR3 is TGTGCCAGCAGCCAGGGAAGCGGGAGTACCTACGAGCAGTACTTC. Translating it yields CASSQGSGSTYEQYF.

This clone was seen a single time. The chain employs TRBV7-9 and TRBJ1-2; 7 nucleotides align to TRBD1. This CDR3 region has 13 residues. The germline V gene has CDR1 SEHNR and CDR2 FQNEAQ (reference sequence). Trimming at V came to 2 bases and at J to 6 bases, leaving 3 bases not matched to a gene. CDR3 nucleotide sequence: TGTGCCAGCAGCTTACCAGGGGGGAATGGCTACACCTTC. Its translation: CASSLPGGNGYTF.

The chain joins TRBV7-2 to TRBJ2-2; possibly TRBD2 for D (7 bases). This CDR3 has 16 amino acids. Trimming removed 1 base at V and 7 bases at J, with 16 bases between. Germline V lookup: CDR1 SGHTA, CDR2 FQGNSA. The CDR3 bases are TGTGCCAGCAGCTTAGGGTCCGGGGGGCGCGACGGGGAGCTGTTTTTT. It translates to CASSLGSGGRDGELFF.

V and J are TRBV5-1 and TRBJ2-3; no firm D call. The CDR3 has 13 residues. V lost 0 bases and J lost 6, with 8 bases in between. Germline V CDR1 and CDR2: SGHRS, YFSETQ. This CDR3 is CASSLERVDTQYF. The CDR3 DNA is TGCGCCAGCAGCTTGGAGCGCGTTGATACGCAGTATTTT. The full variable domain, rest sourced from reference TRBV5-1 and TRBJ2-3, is KAGVTQTPRYLIKTRGQQVTLSCSPISGHRSVSWYQQTPGQGLQFLFEYFSETQRNKGNFPGRFSGRQFSNSRSEMNVSTLELGDSALYLCASSLERVDTQYFGPGTRLTVL.

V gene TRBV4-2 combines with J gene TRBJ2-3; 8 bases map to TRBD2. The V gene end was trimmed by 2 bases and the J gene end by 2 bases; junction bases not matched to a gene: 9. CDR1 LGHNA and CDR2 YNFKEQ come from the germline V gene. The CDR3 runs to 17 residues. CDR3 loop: CASSQRHAGGATDTQYF. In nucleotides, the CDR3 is TGTGCCAGCAGCCAACGCCACGCGGGGGGAGCCACAGATACGCAGTATTTT.

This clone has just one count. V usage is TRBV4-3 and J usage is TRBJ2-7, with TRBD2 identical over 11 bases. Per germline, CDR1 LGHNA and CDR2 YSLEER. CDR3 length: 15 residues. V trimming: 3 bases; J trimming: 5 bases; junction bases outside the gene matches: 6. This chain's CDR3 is CASSQTLAGVHEQYF. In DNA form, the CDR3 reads TGCGCCAGCAGCCAGACACTAGCGGGAGTCCACGAGCAGTACTTC.

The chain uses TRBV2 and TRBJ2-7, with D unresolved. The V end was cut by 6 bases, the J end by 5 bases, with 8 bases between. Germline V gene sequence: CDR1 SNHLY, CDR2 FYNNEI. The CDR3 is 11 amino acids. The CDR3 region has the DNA TGTGCCAGCAGCACTATAAACGAGCAGTACTTC. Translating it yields CASSTINEQYF.

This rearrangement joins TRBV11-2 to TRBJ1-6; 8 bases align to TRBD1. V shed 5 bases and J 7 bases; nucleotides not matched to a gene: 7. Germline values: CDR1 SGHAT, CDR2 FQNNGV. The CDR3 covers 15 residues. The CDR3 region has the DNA TGTGCCAGCAGCCGTACAGGGGGGAGCAATTCACCCCTCCACTTT. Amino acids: CASSRTGGSNSPLHF.